One and the same sample provided the 15 T cell receptor beta chains below, sequenced in a study of shared clonotypes between healthy human individuals. Profiled with immunoSEQ multiplex PCR; TCRdb holds only in-frame clones, not every one. Here the sample spans about 1.1 million clones, about 72% being singletons. Sequenced input: memory CD4+ T cells from PBMCs. Regarding subset: CD45RA-negative fraction. These receptors were obtained from a man younger than 35 in good health. Some clones in this sample may be carry-over from other donors' samples.

The rearrangement joins TRBV15 to TRBJ2-3; 8 positions agree with TRBD1. The CDR3 contains 18 residues. V lost 0 bases to trimming and J lost 4 bases; unmatched junction nucleotides: 12. The germline gives CDR1 LNHNV, CDR2 YYDKDF (reference sequence). For the CDR3, the DNA is TGTGCCACCAGCAGAGATCCCAGGAGGACAGGGTATGCAGATACGCAGTATTTT. This codes for CATSRDPRRTGYADTQYF.

The rearrangement links TRBV27 to TRBJ2-6, with TRBD1 identical over 10 bases. Trimming took 6 bases from V and 1 from J; bases not matched to a gene: 18. Germline-derived CDR1 and CDR2 are MNHEY and SMNVEV (reference sequence). The CDR3 is 21 amino acids. The CDR3 here is CASRSARQGADMFSGANVLTF. DNA of the CDR3: TGTGCCAGCAGATCCGCCCGACAGGGGGCGGATATGTTTTCTGGGGCCAACGTCCTGACTTTC. The full variable domain, its missing parts supplied by reference TRBV27 and TRBJ2-6, is EAQVTQNPRYLITVTGKKLTVTCSQNMNHEYMSWYRQDPGLGLRQIYYSMNVEVTDKGDVPEGYKVSRKEKRNFPLILESPSPNQTSLYFCASRSARQGADMFSGANVLTFGAGSRLTVL.

The chain has TRBV28 and TRBJ2-6; 7 bases match TRBD1. CDR3 length: 16 amino acids. The V gene end was trimmed by 6 bases and the J gene end by 1 base; junction bases not matched to a gene: 6. From germline, CDR1 is MDHEN and CDR2 SYDVKM. The DNA of the CDR3 is TGTGCCAGCAGACAGACAGGGATATCTGGGGCCAACGTCCTGACTTTC. Protein sequence: CASRQTGISGANVLTF.

This clone has a count of ten or more. The V and J genes are TRBV2 and TRBJ2-2; unclear D gene. Trimming cost V 3 bases and J 2 bases, with 13 bases left between them. This CDR3 has 16 amino acids. The germline CDR1 and CDR2 sequences are SNHLY and FYNNEI. In nucleotides, the CDR3 is TGTGCCAGCAGTGATTTTGGGCAGACAAACACCGGGGAGCTGTTTTTT. Translated: CASSDFGQTNTGELFF.

The chain combines TRBV5-1 with TRBJ2-7; D is uncertain. This CDR3 contains 13 residues. Germline CDR1 reads SGHRS; CDR2 reads YFSETQ. Trimming pared 0 bases from V and 4 bases from J, leaving 8 bases between. The CDR3 coding sequence is TGCGCCAGCAGCTTGGCAGCTCCGTACGAGCAGTACTTC. Amino acid sequence: CASSLAAPYEQYF.

The chain uses TRBV5-1 and TRBJ2-1; D may be TRBD2 (5 bases). Germline V gene lookup returns CDR1 SGHRS and CDR2 YFSETQ. CDR3 length equals 13 residues. V was cut by 7 bases and J by 6 bases, with 14 bases left in between. The CDR3 loop is CASRAHRGNEQFF. The DNA of the CDR3 is TGCGCCAGCCGGGCCCACCGGGGCAATGAGCAGTTCTTC. Based on the CDR3 plus reference TRBV5-1 and TRBJ2-1, the full variable domain is KAGVTQTPRYLIKTRGQQVTLSCSPISGHRSVSWYQQTPGQGLQFLFEYFSETQRNKGNFPGRFSGRQFSNSRSEMNVSTLELGDSALYLCASRAHRGNEQFFGPGTRLTVL.

The rearrangement links TRBV10-3 to TRBJ1-5; possible D gene TRBD1, 5 bases. Germline-derived CDR1 and CDR2 are ENHRY and SYGVKD. The CDR3 has 14 amino acids. Trimming removed 7 bases at V and 0 bases at J, with 10 bases between. The CDR3 sequence: CAIMTADSNQPQHF. The CDR3 coding sequence is TGTGCCATCATGACAGCTGATAGCAATCAGCCCCAGCATTTT.

In nucleotides, the CDR3 is TGTGCCAGCAGAAATCCGGGACAGAAAAACACTGAAGCTTTCTTT. It specifies CASRNPGQKNTEAFF. The chain links TRBV7-9 to TRBJ1-1; 7 bases match TRBD1. The CDR3 has 15 amino acids. CDR1 is SEHNR, CDR2 FQNEAQ, per germline (reference sequence). Germline trimming cut 6 bases from V and 2 bases from J; bases unmatched to any gene: 9.

The chain uses TRBV6-1 and TRBJ2-1; TRBD1 is a possible D gene (5 bases). Between the trimmed V and J ends, which lost 5 bases and 6 bases, there was a span of 17 bases. CDR1 and CDR2 (germline): MNHNS, SASEGT. The length of the CDR3 is 15 residues. CDR3: CASSLGQGLGNEQFF. As DNA, the CDR3 is TGTGCCAGCAGTCTGGGGCAGGGTCTAGGCAATGAGCAGTTCTTC.

This clone has a single count. The chain carries TRBV15 and TRBJ1-3; D is unclear. The CDR3 runs to 15 residues. The V end lost 5 bases, the J end lost 7 bases, and 18 bases lay between the germline ends. Germline V gene lookup returns CDR1 LNHNV and CDR2 YYDKDF (reference sequence). The CDR3 loop reads CATSGTTTLDNTIYF. The CDR3 bases are TGTGCCACCAGCGGAACAACAACCCTGGACAACACCATATATTTT.

This clone came up a few times. This rearrangement joins TRBV4-3 to TRBJ1-4, with a tentative D call TRBD1 (5 bases). The CDR3 covers 15 residues. V was clipped by 7 bases and J by 1 base, with 13 bases between them. The germline CDR1 and CDR2 sequences are LGHNA and YSLEER. The CDR3 bases are TGCGCCAGCACCCCCGCGGGGGGAACTAATGAAAAACTGTTTTTT. It translates to CASTPAGGTNEKLFF.

The V call is TRBV7-9, the J call TRBJ1-4; D is perhaps TRBD1 (5 bases). Looked up from germline, CDR1 is SEHNR and CDR2 is FQNEAQ (reference sequence). The CDR3 length is 15 residues. Trimming cost V 5 bases and J 5 bases, with 15 bases left between them. The CDR3 here is CASSARDLRNEKLFF. The CDR3 region has the DNA TGTGCCAGCAGCGCCAGGGATTTACGGAATGAAAAACTGTTTTTT.

The chain carries TRBV4-1 and TRBJ2-3; D not certain. V lost 4 bases and J lost 0, with 8 bases in between. The germline gives CDR1 MGHRA, CDR2 YSYEKL. This CDR3 is 14 amino acids long. The CDR3 here is CASSPVRSTDTQYF. CDR3 nucleotide sequence: TGCGCCAGCAGCCCGGTCCGCAGCACAGATACGCAGTATTTT.

This clone came up once. At one end the junction does not follow the germline gene, possibly because of a read error. The V call is TRBV7-7, the J call TRBJ2-5, with 8 bases identical to TRBD1. This CDR3 comprises 13 residues. CDR1 and CDR2 from the germline V gene are SSHAT and FNYEAQ (reference sequence). The CDR3 loop reads CASSLDRAETQYF. The CDR3 region has the DNA TGTGCTAGCAGCCTGGACAGGGCGGAGACCCAGTACTTC.

This chain joins TRBV28 and TRBJ2-3; D gene uncertain. The V end lost 6 bases, the J end lost 2 bases, and 9 bases lay between the germline ends. The CDR3 sequence is 13 residues long. CDR1 and CDR2 from the germline V gene are MDHEN and SYDVKM. This chain's CDR3 is CASREQNTDTQYF. The CDR3 nucleotides read TGTGCCAGCAGGGAACAGAACACAGATACGCAGTATTTT. The full variable domain, rest sourced from reference TRBV28 and TRBJ2-3, is DVKVTQSSRYLVKRTGEKVFLECVQDMDHENMFWYRQDPGLGLRLIYFSYDVKMKEKGDIPEGYSVSREKKERFSLILESASTNQTSMYLCASREQNTDTQYFGPGTRLTVL.